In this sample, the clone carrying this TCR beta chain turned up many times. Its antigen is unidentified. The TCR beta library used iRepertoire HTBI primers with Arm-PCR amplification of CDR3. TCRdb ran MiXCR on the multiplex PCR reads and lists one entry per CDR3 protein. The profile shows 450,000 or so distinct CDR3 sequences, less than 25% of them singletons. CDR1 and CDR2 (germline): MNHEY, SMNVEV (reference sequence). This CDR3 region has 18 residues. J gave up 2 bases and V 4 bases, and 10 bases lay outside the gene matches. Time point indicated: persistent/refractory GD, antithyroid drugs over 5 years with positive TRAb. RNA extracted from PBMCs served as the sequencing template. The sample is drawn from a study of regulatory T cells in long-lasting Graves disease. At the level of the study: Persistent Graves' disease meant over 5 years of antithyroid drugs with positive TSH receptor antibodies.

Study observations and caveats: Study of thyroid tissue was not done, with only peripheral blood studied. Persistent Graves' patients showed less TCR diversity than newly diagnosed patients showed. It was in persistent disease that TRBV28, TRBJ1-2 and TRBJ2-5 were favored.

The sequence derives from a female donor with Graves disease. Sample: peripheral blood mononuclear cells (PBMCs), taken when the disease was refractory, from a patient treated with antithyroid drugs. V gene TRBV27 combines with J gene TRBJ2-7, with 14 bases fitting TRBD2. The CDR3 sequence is CASSSARLAGGITYEQYF. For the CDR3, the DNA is TGTGCCAGCAGTTCAGCCCGACTAGCGGGAGGGATAACCTACGAGCAGTACTTC.